Each of the 28 T cell receptor beta chains below was sequenced from the same sample in a study of blood T cell repertoires in COVID-19. The method was immunoSEQ multiplex PCR; TCRdb's version includes in-frame clones alone and lacks a portion of them. The sample includes roughly 14,000 clones, approximately 80% of them seen just once. The sequencing sample was made of peripheral blood. The receptors were gathered from a human donor in a cohort sampled during active COVID-19.

CDR3 sequence: CASSLAGGLETQYF. CDR3 DNA: TGTGCCAGCAGCTTAGCGGGGGGGCTAGAGACCCAGTACTTC. The genes are TRBV7-2 and TRBJ2-5; tentative D call: TRBD2 (7 bases). There are 14 residues in the CDR3. Germline V gives CDR1 SGHTA, CDR2 FQGNSA. The germline V and J ends were trimmed by 0 bases and 4 bases, with 9 bases remaining between them.

This clone was seen a few times. This chain joins TRBV2 and TRBJ1-1; D remains ambiguous. The CDR3 has 14 amino acids. Germline lookup yields CDR1 SNHLY and CDR2 FYNNEI. Between the trimmed V and J ends, which lost 4 bases and 0 bases, there was a span of 9 bases. CDR3 coding DNA: TGTGCCAGCAGTGTACTTCTCATGAACACTGAAGCTTTCTTT. Translating it yields CASSVLLMNTEAFF.

This chain uses TRBV4-1 with TRBJ2-7; D is perhaps TRBD1 (6 bases). This CDR3 has 15 residues. V was cut by 0 bases and J by 0 bases, with 9 bases left in between. The V gene's germline CDR1 is MGHRA and CDR2 YSYEKL. The CDR3 spells CASSQDNRVSYEQYF. The CDR3 region has the DNA TGCGCCAGCAGCCAAGATAACAGGGTCTCCTACGAGCAGTACTTC.

The chain joins TRBV21-1 to TRBJ2-1; the D segment call TRBD2 is taken from the table without a DNA check. TRBV21-1 is assigned pseudogene status. The CDR3 has 17 residues. DNA of the CDR3: TGTGCCAGCAGCAACGACAGGTTAGAAGGGAGGGACAATGAGCAGTTCTTC. Amino acid sequence: CASSNDRLEGRDNEQFF.

This rearrangement joins TRBV2 to TRBJ1-1; D perhaps matches TRBD1 (5 bases). CDR3 length equals 15 residues. CDR1 is SNHLY, CDR2 FYNNEI, per germline. The ends were cut back, 6 bases at V and 6 bases at J, with 20 bases in the middle. CDR3 sequence: CASSDAGGNFAEAFF. The CDR3 bases are TGTGCCAGCAGCGATGCCGGGGGGAACTTCGCTGAAGCTTTCTTT.

This chain joins TRBV2 and TRBJ2-2; 8 bases fit TRBD1. This CDR3 has 15 amino acids. The germline CDR1 and CDR2 sequences are SNHLY and FYNNEI. The J segment lost 7 bases and the V segment lost 7 bases, leaving 11 bases of the junction unmatched. The CDR3 DNA reads TGTGCCAGCACCTTCGCACAGGGGGTTGGCGGGGAGCTGTTTTTT. It is translated as CASTFAQGVGGELFF. The complete variable domain, with remaining parts taken from reference TRBV2 and TRBJ2-2, reads EPEVTQTPSHQVTQMGQEVILRCVPISNHLYFYWYRQILGQKVEFLVSFYNNEISEKSEIFDDQFSVERPDGSNFTLKIRSTKLEDSAMYFCASTFAQGVGGELFFGEGSRLTVL.

The V gene is TRBV4-3, the J gene TRBJ2-7; 7 positions match TRBD2. The CDR3 runs 16 residues. Per germline, CDR1 LGHNA and CDR2 YSLEER. The junction had 11 bases not matched to a gene; V was cut back by 1 base and J by 5 bases. The CDR3 DNA is TGCGCCAGCAGCCAAGGCCGGGCCGCGGGGGACGACGAGCAGTACTTC. Translating gives CASSQGRAAGDDEQYF.

The V gene is TRBV7-9, the J gene TRBJ1-5; the D gene is possibly TRBD1 (5 bases). V shed 3 bases and J shed 5 bases, with 11 bases lying between them. Per germline, CDR1 SEHNR and CDR2 FQNEAQ (reference sequence). The CDR3 covers 14 residues. CDR3 amino acids: CASSFDSRHQPQHF. The CDR3 DNA follows: TGTGCCAGCAGCTTCGACAGCCGTCATCAGCCCCAGCATTTT. The whole variable domain, remainder taken from reference TRBV7-9 and TRBJ1-5, is DTGVSQNPRHKITKRGQNVTFRCDPISEHNRLYWYRQTLGQGPEFLTYFQNEAQLEKSRLLSDRFSAERPKGSFSTLEIQRTEQGDSAMYLCASSFDSRHQPQHFGDGTRLSIL.

The chain links TRBV7-2 to TRBJ2-7; 7 nucleotides match TRBD1. V lost 4 bases to trimming and J lost 6 bases; unmatched junction nucleotides: 9. The CDR3 loop spans 14 amino acids. Germline lookup yields CDR1 SGHTA and CDR2 FQGNSA. The CDR3 region has the DNA TGTGCCAGCAGCTCACGACAGGGAACCGGCGAGCAGTACTTC. It codes for CASSSRQGTGEQYF.

V is TRBV12-3 or TRBV12-4 and J is TRBJ1-5; no firm D call. This CDR3 is 13 amino acids long. The germline V and J ends were trimmed by 3 bases and 7 bases, with 10 bases remaining between them. The CDR3 sequence: CASSFEGIQPQHF. The CDR3 DNA is TGTGCCAGCAGTTTCGAGGGCATACAGCCCCAGCATTTT.

The chain combines TRBV19 with TRBJ2-2, with D maybe TRBD2 (5 bases). Germline assignment: CDR1 LNHDA and CDR2 SQIVND (reference sequence). Trimming cost V 4 bases and J 4 bases, with 7 bases left between them. The CDR3 totals 13 residues. CDR3 nucleotides: TGTGCCAGTAGTACCGGACTCACCGGGGAGCTGTTTTTT. Its protein is CASSTGLTGELFF.

This chain's CDR3 is CASSQERQGNEQFF. The CDR3 DNA reads TGCGCCAGCAGCCAAGAGAGACAGGGCAATGAGCAGTTCTTC. The V gene is TRBV4-1, the J gene TRBJ2-1, with 7 bases matching TRBD1. Trimming at V came to 0 bases and at J to 6 bases, leaving 2 bases not matched to a gene. The CDR3 is 14 amino acids. CDR1 is MGHRA and CDR2 is YSYEKL in the germline V gene.

The genes are TRBV5-6 and TRBJ2-1, with 9 nucleotides matching TRBD2. Germline CDR1 is SGHDT and CDR2 is YYEEEE. Trimming cost V 6 bases and J 6 bases; bases outside gene matches: 19. This CDR3 region has 18 residues. This CDR3 is CASTSGWASGVRGNEQFF. The CDR3 nucleotides read TGTGCCAGCACCTCCGGGTGGGCTAGCGGGGTACGTGGCAATGAGCAGTTCTTC.

The J gene is TRBJ2-3, the V gene TRBV11-3; D perhaps matches TRBD2 (6 bases). The CDR3 covers 12 residues. The germline V gene has CDR1 SGHNT and CDR2 YENEEA. V lost 5 bases and J lost 10, with 13 bases in between. CDR3 sequence: CASSPTGVAQYF. The CDR3 DNA reads as TGTGCCAGCAGCCCCACGGGAGTTGCGCAGTATTTT.

This clone has just one count. The chain joins TRBV12-3 or TRBV12-4 to TRBJ1-5, with TRBD1 matching 9 bases. This CDR3 spans 13 amino acids. The ends lost 6 bases at V and 6 bases at J; junction bases unmatched: 3. The CDR3 DNA follows: TGTGCCAGCAGACTGGACAGGGGTCAGCCCCAGCATTTT. It codes for CASRLDRGQPQHF.

This clone was counted a few times. The rearrangement uses TRBV6-4 and TRBJ2-3; D may be TRBD1 (6 bases). CDR3 length equals 13 residues. CDR1 MRHNA and CDR2 SNTAGT come from the germline V gene. The V end was cut by 4 bases, the J end by 2 bases, with 7 bases between. CDR3 protein: CASSGGPTDTQYF. DNA for the CDR3: TGTGCCAGCAGTGGGGGGCCCACAGATACGCAGTATTTT.

This chain joins TRBV5-1 and TRBJ1-5, with TRBD1 identical over 8 bases. J gave up 2 bases and V 4 bases, and 5 bases lay outside the gene matches. Germline V lookup: CDR1 SGHRS, CDR2 YFSETQ. This CDR3 contains 15 residues. The CDR3 nucleotides read TGCGCCAGCAGCATCACGACAGGGGGCAATCAGCCCCAGCATTTT. Translation: CASSITTGGNQPQHF. Filled out from reference TRBV5-1 and TRBJ1-5, the complete variable domain reads KAGVTQTPRYLIKTRGQQVTLSCSPISGHRSVSWYQQTPGQGLQFLFEYFSETQRNKGNFPGRFSGRQFSNSRSEMNVSTLELGDSALYLCASSITTGGNQPQHFGDGTRLSIL.

The gene calls are TRBV7-2 and TRBJ1-6; TRBD1 is a possible D gene (5 bases). Germline V gene lookup returns CDR1 SGHTA and CDR2 FQGNSA. Trimming stripped 5 bases from V and 6 bases from J, with 8 bases between. This CDR3 comprises 13 residues. CDR3 region: CASSEQVNSPLHF. The CDR3 DNA is TGTGCCAGCAGCGAACAGGTTAATTCACCCCTCCACTTT.

The V and J genes are TRBV19 and TRBJ2-5, with a possible D match to TRBD1 (6 bases). CDR3 length: 14 amino acids. CDR1 is LNHDA and CDR2 is SQIVND in the germline V gene (reference sequence). Deletions cut 10 bases from V and 7 bases from J, with 22 bases between. CDR3 loop: CATQTGYGPGTQYF. The CDR3 DNA follows: TGTGCCACTCAAACAGGGTACGGCCCTGGGACCCAGTACTTC. Looking up the rest from reference TRBV19 and TRBJ2-5 gives the full variable domain: DGGITQSPKYLFRKEGQNVTLSCEQNLNHDAMYWYRQDPGQGLRLIYYSQIVNDFQKGDIAEGYSVSREKKESFPLTVTSAQKNPTAFYLCATQTGYGPGTQYFGPGTRLLVL.

DNA for the CDR3: TGTGCCAGCAGCTTAAGCTCAACGGGTGAAGCTTTCTTT. As protein: CASSLSSTGEAFF. The V and J genes are TRBV7-3 and TRBJ1-1; D unclear. V lost 1 base, J lost 7 bases, and 10 bases lay in between. Looked up from germline, CDR1 is SGHTA and CDR2 is FQGTGA. The CDR3 is 13 residues long.

The J gene is TRBJ2-5, the V gene TRBV14; 8 bases are a match to TRBD2. Trimming took 1 base from V and 2 from J; bases not matched to a gene: 15. CDR3 length equals 19 residues. CDR1 is SGHDN, CDR2 FVKESK, per germline. The CDR3 protein is CASSQAVNALLAEQETQYF. The CDR3 DNA is TGTGCCAGCAGCCAAGCTGTGAACGCATTACTAGCGGAACAAGAGACCCAGTACTTC. Based on the CDR3 plus reference TRBV14 and TRBJ2-5, the full variable domain is EAGVTQFPSHSVIEKGQTVTLRCDPISGHDNLYWYRRVMGKEIKFLLHFVKESKQDESGMPNNRFLAERTGGTYSTLKVQPAELEDSGVYFCASSQAVNALLAEQETQYFGPGTRLLVL.

The chain couples TRBV28 to TRBJ2-2; 9 bases line up with TRBD1. The CDR3 is 18 residues long. The junction had 15 bases not matched to a gene; V was cut back by 4 bases and J by 6 bases. Germline CDR1 reads MDHEN; CDR2 reads SYDVKM. CDR3 region: CASSSPGTGYSNAGELFF. DNA for the CDR3: TGTGCCAGCAGTTCGCCCGGGACAGGGTATAGTAACGCCGGGGAGCTGTTTTTT.

Comments on this clone: The limits of the CDR3 on the DNA are not certain, so only TCRdb's listed CDR3 is given. The rearrangement uses TRBV24-1 and TRBJ1-1. CDR1 and CDR2 (germline): KGHDR, SFDVKD. The CDR3 extends over 16 residues, inclusive of both ends. The CDR3 region is CATSDSQVVGRGATFF.

The chain carries TRBV11-3 and TRBJ2-7; D is possibly TRBD1 (6 bases). Germline loops: CDR1 SGHNT, CDR2 YENEEA. CDR3 length equals 13 residues. Trimming cost V 0 bases and J 4 bases, with 7 bases left between them. CDR3 sequence reads: CASSLEGGYEQYF. Here the CDR3 DNA reads TGTGCCAGCAGCTTAGAAGGGGGATACGAGCAGTACTTC.

This sequence joins TRBV7-9 and TRBJ2-5; D may be TRBD2 (5 bases). The germline V and J ends were trimmed by 3 bases and 5 bases, with 13 bases remaining between them. Germline CDR1 reads SEHNR; CDR2 reads FQNEAQ (reference sequence). CDR3 length equals 14 residues. The CDR3 region has the DNA TGTGCCAGCAGCTTGGGCCTAGCCTATGAGACCCAGTACTTC. Its protein product is CASSLGLAYETQYF.

The rearrangement uses TRBV23-1 and TRBJ2-4; D possibly corresponds to TRBD1 (5 bases). TRBV23-1 is sorted into the ORF group, with uncertain function. The CDR3 extends over 12 amino acids. V lost 4 bases and J lost 5, with 6 bases in between. DNA of the CDR3: TGCGCCAGCAGTCCAGGGCAAAACATTCAGTACTTC. Protein: CASSPGQNIQYF.

The rearrangement joins TRBV19 to TRBJ1-5, with 9 nucleotides matching TRBD1. The germline V gene has CDR1 LNHDA and CDR2 SQIVND (reference sequence). The CDR3 runs 15 residues. Trimming took 0 bases from V and 7 from J; bases not matched to a gene: 4. The CDR3 DNA sequence: TGTGCCAGTAGTATAGAGACAGGGGGAGGACAGCCCCAGCATTTT. Its translation: CASSIETGGGQPQHF.

This sequence joins TRBV4-1 and TRBJ2-7; D might be TRBD1 (6 bases). The CDR3 spans 16 residues. V shed 4 bases and J shed 1 base, with 17 bases lying between them. Germline CDR1 reads MGHRA; CDR2 reads YSYEKL. The CDR3 nucleotides are TGCGCCAGCAGCCCGCGTCCCCTTAGGGGGTCCTACGAGCAGTACTTC. It encodes CASSPRPLRGSYEQYF.